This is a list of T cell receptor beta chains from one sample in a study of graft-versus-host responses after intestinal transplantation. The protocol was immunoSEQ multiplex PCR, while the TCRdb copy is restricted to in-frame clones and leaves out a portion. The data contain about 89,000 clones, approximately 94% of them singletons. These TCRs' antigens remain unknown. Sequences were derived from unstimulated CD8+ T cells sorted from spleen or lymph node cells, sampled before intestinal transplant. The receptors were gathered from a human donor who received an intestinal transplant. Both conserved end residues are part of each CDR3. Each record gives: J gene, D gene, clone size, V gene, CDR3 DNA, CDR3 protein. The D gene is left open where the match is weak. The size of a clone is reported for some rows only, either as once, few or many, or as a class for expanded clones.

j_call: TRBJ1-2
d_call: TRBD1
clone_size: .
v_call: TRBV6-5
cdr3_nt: TGTGCCAGCAGTTACTCTCAAGACAGGGTGGGCTATGGCTACACCTTC
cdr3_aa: CASSYSQDRVGYGYTF

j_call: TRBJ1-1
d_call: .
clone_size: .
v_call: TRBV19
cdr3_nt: TGTGCCAGTAGTATAAGCGCAGGGAGGCTTTTGAACACTGAAGCTTTCTTT
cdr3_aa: CASSISAGRLLNTEAFF

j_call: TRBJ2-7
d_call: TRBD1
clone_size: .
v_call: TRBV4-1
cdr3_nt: TGCGCCAGCAGCCCCCACGGACAGGCGTATACCTACGAGCAGTACTTC
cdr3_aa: CASSPHGQAYTYEQYF

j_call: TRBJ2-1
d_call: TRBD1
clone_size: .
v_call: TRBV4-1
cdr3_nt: TGCGCCAGCAGCCATGGACAGGGGGAAGTAAATGAGCAGTTCTTC
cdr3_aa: CASSHGQGEVNEQFF

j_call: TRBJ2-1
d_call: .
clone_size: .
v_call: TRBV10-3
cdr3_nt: TGTGCCATCAGTGAGGGGAGCTACAATGAGCAGTTCTTC
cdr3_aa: CAISEGSYNEQFF

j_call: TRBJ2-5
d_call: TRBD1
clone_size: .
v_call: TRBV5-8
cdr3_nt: TGTGCCAGCAGCTTGGGACAGGGGTCAGGGGAGACCCAGTACTTC
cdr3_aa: CASSLGQGSGETQYF

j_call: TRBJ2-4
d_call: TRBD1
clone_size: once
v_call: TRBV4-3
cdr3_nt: TGCGCCAGCAGCCAAGCCCCCGGGACAGGGAAAGTTCAGTACTTC
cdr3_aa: CASSQAPGTGKVQYF

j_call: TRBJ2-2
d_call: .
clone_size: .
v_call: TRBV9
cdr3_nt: TGTGCCAGCTCCGGGGCAGGGGAGAACACCGGGGAGCTGTTTTTT
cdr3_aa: CASSGAGENTGELFF

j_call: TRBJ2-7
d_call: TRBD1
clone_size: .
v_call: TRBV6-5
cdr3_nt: TGTGCCAGCAGGCTGGGACAGGGGCATTCCTACGAGCAGTACTTC
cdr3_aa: CASRLGQGHSYEQYF

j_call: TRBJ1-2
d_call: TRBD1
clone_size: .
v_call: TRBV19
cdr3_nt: TGTGCCAGTAGTATCGGACAGGTACTGGGCTACACCTTC
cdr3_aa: CASSIGQVLGYTF

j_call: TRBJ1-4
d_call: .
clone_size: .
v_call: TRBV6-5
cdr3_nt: TGTGCCAGCAGGAACCCAGGACAGATGAATGAAAAACTGTTTTTT
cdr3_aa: CASRNPGQMNEKLFF

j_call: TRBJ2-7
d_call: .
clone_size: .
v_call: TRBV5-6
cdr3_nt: TGTGCCAGCAGCGCCCTAGGCGAGCAGTACTTC
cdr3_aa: CASSALGEQYF